Shown below are 22 T cell receptor beta chains from a single sample sequenced in a study of sequential checkpoint blockade in melanoma. This table comes from immunoSEQ multiplex PCR, and its TCRdb copy is limited to in-frame clones, with some not included. Of under 25,000 clones detected, around 72% appear once; the ten largest clones hold 38%. The sample's treatment: randomized to nivolumab then ipilimumab (arm A) or the reverse (arm B). Sequenced here: CD8+ T cells sorted from blood (inferred from file names), sampled from a patient given nivolumab and ipilimumab in sequence. The origin of the receptors is a human donor with melanoma.

This clone was found a few times. The chain carries TRBV6-5 and TRBJ2-7; D is possibly TRBD2 (5 bases). V lost 8 bases to trimming and J lost 1 base, with 6 bases between them. From germline, CDR1 is MNHEY and CDR2 SVGAGI. The CDR3 contains 11 residues. CDR3 nucleotide sequence: TGTGCCAGCGGACTTTCCTACGAGCAGTACTTC. This translates into CASGLSYEQYF.

This clone came up once. The rearrangement links TRBV5-6 to TRBJ2-7; 12 bases agree with TRBD2. This CDR3 comprises 18 residues. The ends lost 4 bases at V and 1 base at J; junction bases unmatched: 12. Germline V gene data show CDR1 as SGHDT and CDR2 as YYEEEE. The CDR3 sequence is CASSQGPGLAGMSYEQYF. CDR3 DNA sequence: TGTGCCAGCAGCCAGGGGCCGGGACTAGCGGGTATGTCCTACGAGCAGTACTTC.

J is TRBJ2-7 and V is TRBV5-6, with D perhaps TRBD1 (6 bases). The CDR3 covers 16 residues. The germline V gene has CDR1 SGHDT and CDR2 YYEEEE. The germline V and J ends were trimmed by 2 bases and 1 base, with 16 bases remaining between them. The CDR3 is CASSFSSRGHSYEQYF. The CDR3 DNA follows: TGTGCCAGCAGCTTTAGTTCGAGGGGACATTCCTACGAGCAGTACTTC.

V and J are TRBV28 and TRBJ2-7, with 8 bases aligning to TRBD2. After removal of 3 bases from V and 11 bases from J, the junction contained 6 bases not matched to a gene. This CDR3 has 12 amino acids. Per the germline V gene, CDR1 is MDHEN and CDR2 is SYDVKM. CDR3 residues: CASSFGAGEEYF. The CDR3 DNA reads as TGTGCCAGCAGTTTTGGAGCGGGAGAGGAGTACTTC.

The V call is TRBV18, the J call TRBJ2-7; TRBD2 might be the D (6 bases). Germline CDR1 reads KGHSH; CDR2 reads LQKENI. The CDR3 covers 15 residues. The V gene lost 5 bases and the J gene lost 2 bases, with 16 bases spanning the gap. CDR3 DNA sequence: TGTGCCAGCTCAATATCCGGGACTGAAGCCTACGAGCAGTACTTC. This encodes CASSISGTEAYEQYF.

The chain employs TRBV14 and TRBJ2-1, with a tentative D call TRBD2 (5 bases). CDR3 length: 12 residues. Trimming stripped 1 base from V and 9 bases from J, with 7 bases between. Germline V gives CDR1 SGHDN, CDR2 FVKESK. The CDR3 bases are TGTGCCAGCAGCCAAGGAGGGCGTGAGCAGTTCTTC. This codes for CASSQGGREQFF.

The chain employs TRBV7-2 and TRBJ2-7, with TRBD2 matching over 8 bases. This CDR3 is 15 amino acids long. The germline CDR1 and CDR2 sequences are SGHTA and FQGNSA. The junction had 2 bases not matched to a gene; V was cut back by 1 base and J by 0 bases. CDR3 sequence reads: CASSLGGGNSYEQYF. The CDR3 DNA reads as TGTGCCAGCAGCTTAGGCGGGGGGAACTCCTACGAGCAGTACTTC.

This clone showed up just a few times. This chain links TRBV7-9 with TRBJ1-2; 9 bases line up with TRBD1. There are 14 residues in the CDR3. In germline, CDR1 is SEHNR, CDR2 FQNEAQ (reference sequence). Trimming removed 2 bases from V and 6 bases from J; junction bases left unmatched: 4. The CDR3 DNA is TGTGCCAGCAGCTTATCAACAGGGGGCCATGGCTACACCTTC. As protein: CASSLSTGGHGYTF.

The chain links TRBV5-6 to TRBJ1-2; D is possibly TRBD1 (5 bases). V lost 3 bases to trimming and J lost 5 bases, with 17 bases between them. CDR3 length: 15 residues. Germline V gives CDR1 SGHDT, CDR2 YYEEEE. The chain's CDR3 is CASSWGGALTYGYTF. CDR3 nucleotides: TGTGCCAGCAGCTGGGGCGGAGCGCTAACATATGGCTACACCTTC.

V gene TRBV10-3 combines with J gene TRBJ2-7, with TRBD1 identical over 8 bases. Germline V gene data show CDR1 as ENHRY and CDR2 as SYGVKD. There are 18 residues in the CDR3. V lost 4 bases, J lost 4 bases, and 18 bases stayed unmatched. CDR3 protein: CAISGPAPTGVDAYEQYF. CDR3 nucleotide sequence: TGTGCCATCAGTGGCCCCGCCCCGACAGGGGTAGACGCGTACGAGCAGTACTTC.

The gene calls are TRBV27 and TRBJ1-1; 7 positions agree with TRBD1. This CDR3 is built from 12 residues. V shed 5 bases, J shed 4 bases, and the junction held 1 base outside the gene matches. Germline CDR1 and CDR2: MNHEY and SMNVEV (reference sequence). The CDR3: CASSPGGTEAFF. DNA for the CDR3: TGTGCCAGCAGTCCAGGGGGCACTGAAGCTTTCTTT.

The V call is TRBV2, the J call TRBJ2-1, with 8 positions matching TRBD2. The CDR3 totals 16 residues. Germline CDR1 and CDR2: SNHLY and FYNNEI. The ends lost 6 bases at V and 0 bases at J; junction bases unmatched: 7. DNA for the CDR3: TGTGCCAGCAGACTAGCGGAAGCATCCTCCTACAATGAGCAGTTCTTC. Amino acid sequence: CASRLAEASSYNEQFF.

This sequence joins TRBV28 and TRBJ2-7, with 16 bases aligning to TRBD2. This CDR3 is 17 amino acids long. Germline V gene lookup returns CDR1 MDHEN and CDR2 SYDVKM. The ends lost 6 bases at V and 3 bases at J; junction bases unmatched: 8. CDR3 nucleotide sequence: TGTGCCAGCAGCGCGGGGGGACTAGCGGGAGGGATCTACGAGCAGTACTTC. It codes for CASSAGGLAGGIYEQYF.

The V gene is TRBV14, the J gene TRBJ2-7, with 7 positions matching TRBD1. Germline CDR1 reads SGHDN; CDR2 reads FVKESK. Unmatched junction bases numbered 4, after V lost 5 bases and J lost 3 bases. The CDR3 contains 13 residues. The CDR3 coding sequence is TGTGCCAGCAGCTATGGACAGGACTACGAGCAGTACTTC. This codes for CASSYGQDYEQYF.

The rearrangement links TRBV27 to TRBJ2-7; D is unclear. CDR3 length: 13 residues. CDR1 MNHEY and CDR2 SMNVEV come from the germline V gene (reference sequence). V gave up 2 bases and J gave up 1 base, with 6 bases separating them. The CDR3 spells CASSLRRSYEQYF. The CDR3 bases are TGTGCCAGCAGTTTACGCAGATCCTACGAGCAGTACTTC.

The V call is TRBV27, the J call TRBJ2-5; 8 nucleotides line up with TRBD2. The end of the DNA is better explained by TRBJ2-7, so the J call may be wrong. The germline CDR1 and CDR2 sequences are MNHEY and SMNVEV (reference sequence). The CDR3 extends over 14 amino acids. The DNA for the CDR3 is TGTGCCAGCAGTTTTGGCGGGGGGCCCTACGAGCAGTACTTC. Its translation is CASSFGGGPYEQYF.

The chain carries TRBV27 and TRBJ2-7; D possibly corresponds to TRBD2 (6 bases). Germline V CDR1 and CDR2: MNHEY, SMNVEV (reference sequence). CDR3 size: 15 residues. Trimming shortened V by 5 bases and J by 3 bases, and 17 bases separated the two germline ends. CDR3 protein: CASSLRGGEVYEQYF. Written as DNA, the CDR3 is TGTGCCAGCAGTCTCCGTGGTGGGGAGGTCTACGAGCAGTACTTC.

The chain combines TRBV28 with TRBJ2-7, with D uncertain. The V end was cut by 6 bases, the J end by 1 base, with 13 bases between. Germline lookup yields CDR1 MDHEN and CDR2 SYDVKM. The CDR3 sequence is 14 residues long. CDR3 DNA: TGTGCCAGCAGCCAATCCCGCAGTTCCTACGAGCAGTACTTC. This translates into CASSQSRSSYEQYF. Looking up the rest from reference TRBV28 and TRBJ2-7 gives the full variable domain: DVKVTQSSRYLVKRTGEKVFLECVQDMDHENMFWYRQDPGLGLRLIYFSYDVKMKEKGDIPEGYSVSREKKERFSLILESASTNQTSMYLCASSQSRSSYEQYFGPGTRLTVT.

V gene TRBV7-3 combines with J gene TRBJ2-6, with 7 bases lining up with TRBD1. The germline V gene encodes CDR1 SGHTA and CDR2 FQGTGA. The CDR3 covers 18 residues. V lost 2 bases and J lost 0; bases outside the gene matches: 7. CDR3 nucleotides: TGTGCCAGCAGCTTATTTGGGACAGAGTACTCTGGGGCCAACGTCCTGACTTTC. Protein sequence: CASSLFGTEYSGANVLTF.

The genes are TRBV5-4 and TRBJ1-1; no clear D. The germline V and J ends were trimmed by 1 base and 1 base, with 8 bases remaining between them. The CDR3 extends over 14 amino acids. Germline V gene data show CDR1 as SGHNT and CDR2 as YYREEE (reference sequence). The CDR3: CASSLQQPNTEAFF. The DNA for the CDR3 is TGTGCCAGCAGCTTGCAACAACCGAACACTGAAGCTTTCTTT.

The V call is TRBV5-6, the J call TRBJ1-5; 7 bases are a match to TRBD1. The CDR3 length is 16 residues. CDR1 is SGHDT, CDR2 YYEEEE, per germline. The junction had 7 bases not matched to a gene; V was cut back by 2 bases and J by 2 bases. The CDR3 sequence is CASSFTGDSGNQPQHF. In nucleotides, the CDR3 is TGTGCCAGCAGCTTCACAGGGGATTCCGGCAATCAGCCCCAGCATTTT. The full variable domain, rest sourced from reference TRBV5-6 and TRBJ1-5, is DAGVTQSPTHLIKTRGQQVTLRCSPKSGHDTVSWYQQALGQGPQFIFQYYEEEERQRGNFPDRFSGHQFPNYSSELNVNALLLGDSALYLCASSFTGDSGNQPQHFGDGTRLSIL.

This clone appeared once. This chain connects TRBV29-1 to TRBJ2-7; 10 bases agree with TRBD2. Germline values: CDR1 SQVTM, CDR2 ANQGSEA. V lost 6 bases to trimming and J lost 7 bases; unmatched junction nucleotides: 6. The CDR3 spans 12 residues. The CDR3 coding sequence is TGCAGCGTCGCAAGCGGGGGGGGTGAGCAGTACTTC. Encoded protein: CSVASGGGEQYF.